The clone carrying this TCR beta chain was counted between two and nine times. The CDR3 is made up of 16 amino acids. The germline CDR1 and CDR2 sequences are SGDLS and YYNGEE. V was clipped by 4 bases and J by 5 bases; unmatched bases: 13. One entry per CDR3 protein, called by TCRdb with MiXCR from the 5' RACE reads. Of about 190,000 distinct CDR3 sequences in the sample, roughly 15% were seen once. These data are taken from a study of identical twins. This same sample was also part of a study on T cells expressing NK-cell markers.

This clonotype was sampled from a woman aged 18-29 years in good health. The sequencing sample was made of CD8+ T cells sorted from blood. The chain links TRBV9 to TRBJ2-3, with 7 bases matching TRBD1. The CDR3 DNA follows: TGTGCCAGCAGCACTCCGACAGGGAAGGTGTTAGATACGCAGTATTTT. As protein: CASSTPTGKVLDTQYF. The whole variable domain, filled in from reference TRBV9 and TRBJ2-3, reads DSGVTQTPKHLITATGQRVTLRCSPRSGDLSVYWYQQSLDQGLQFLIQYYNGEERAKGNILERFSAQQFPDLHSELNLSSLELGDSALYFCASSTPTGKVLDTQYFGPGTRLTVL.